The rows below give T cell receptor beta chains drawn from one sample of a study of T-cell reconstitution after alpha-beta-depleted transplantation in children. MiXCR, applied by TCRdb to the PCR reads, yields one record per CDR3 protein. The sample records 700,000 to 950,000 distinct CDR3 sequences, 15% to 20% being singletons. The sample was PBMCs, mostly from graft donor cells, taken 360 days after TCRalphabeta/CD19-depleted stem cell transplant. These receptors originate from a male patient younger than 18 who had a stem cell transplant for acute lymphoblastic leukemia, so the T cells may come from the graft donor. Both conserved end residues are part of each CDR3. A D gene is named only where the DNA matches it firmly. A row's size may be missing; if present it is once, few, many or a size class.

V,J,D,size,DNA,CDR3
TRBV13,TRBJ1-1,.,few,TGTGCCAGCAGCTCGGTCCAGGGCGGTGAAGCTTTCTTT,CASSSVQGGEAFF
TRBV12-3/TRBV12-4,TRBJ2-5,.,.,TGTGCCAGCCTTGGGGGTCAAGAGACCCAGTACTTC,CASLGGQETQYF
TRBV12-3/TRBV12-4,TRBJ2-3,.,many,TGTGCCAGCAGGCCGGCCACAGATACGCAGTATTTT,CASRPATDTQYF
TRBV5-1,TRBJ1-2,.,.,TGCGCCAGCAGCTTGGACCACGGTAGGGTCTATGGCTACACCTTC,CASSLDHGRVYGYTF
TRBV20-1,TRBJ2-5,.,.,TGCAGTGCTAGACCTCACGGAGAGACCCAGTACTTC,CSARPHGETQYF
TRBV7-9,TRBJ2-1,TRBD1,.,TGTGCCAGCAGCTTAGCGGTAACAGGGGCGGGCGATGAGCAGTTCTTC,CASSLAVTGAGDEQFF
TRBV28,TRBJ2-5,TRBD2,.,TGTGCCAGCAGTGCCACTAGCGGGACAGAGACCCAGTACTTC,CASSATSGTETQYF
TRBV10-1,TRBJ2-7,.,.,TGCGCCAGCAGTGAGTTAGCTAGCTACTCCTACGAGCAGTACTTC,CASSELASYSYEQYF
TRBV20-1,TRBJ1-5,.,.,TGCAGTGCGCCTAGGGGGATCAATCAGCCCCAGCATTTT,CSAPRGINQPQHF
TRBV27,TRBJ2-3,.,few,TGTGCCAGCAGTTTACTAGGGGGGGGACTTGTCACAGATACGCAGTATTTT,CASSLLGGGLVTDTQYF
TRBV28,TRBJ2-7,TRBD2,.,TGTGCCAGCAGCGAACCTAGCGGGAGAATCGACGAGCAGTACTTC,CASSEPSGRIDEQYF
TRBV29-1,TRBJ1-2,TRBD1,.,TGCAGCGTGGATCCTGAGTACGGGACAGGGTTTAACTATGGCTACACCTTC,CSVDPEYGTGFNYGYTF
TRBV18,TRBJ2-5,TRBD1,.,TGTGCCAGCTCACCTCCGGGACAGGGGGGGAGAGGAGAGACCCAGTACTTC,CASSPPGQGGRGETQYF
TRBV9,TRBJ2-5,TRBD1,.,TGTGCCAGCAGCGTAGTGGGGACAGGGAATCAAGAGACCCAGTACTTC,CASSVVGTGNQETQYF
TRBV5-1,TRBJ2-7,.,.,TGCGCCAGCAGCTTGGCTAGCCGGGACCCGAAGAGGAAGCAGTACTTC,CASSLASRDPKRKQYF
TRBV27,TRBJ2-7,.,few,TGTGCCAGCAGCGGGATGCCGAACTACGAGCAGTACTTC,CASSGMPNYEQYF
TRBV28,TRBJ2-7,TRBD2,few,TGTGCCAGCAGGATCCCGGGACTAGCGGGAAAGAACGAGCAGTACTTC,CASRIPGLAGKNEQYF
TRBV7-9,TRBJ2-1,TRBD2,.,TGTGCCAGCAGTAGGGGAGGGATAAAAACCAATGAGCAGTTCTTC,CASSRGGIKTNEQFF
TRBV15,TRBJ2-2,.,many,TGTGCCACCAGCAGAGATTCATGGGACTTCAACACCGGGGAGCTGTTTTTT,CATSRDSWDFNTGELFF
TRBV9,TRBJ2-2,.,few,TGTGCCAGCAGCGTAGAGCGCGACACCGGGGAGCTGTTTTTT,CASSVERDTGELFF
TRBV12-3/TRBV12-4,TRBJ2-1,TRBD2,.,TGTGCCAGCAGTTGGGACCTAGCGGGAGGGCCTTTAGAGCAGTTCTTC,CASSWDLAGGPLEQFF
TRBV5-1,TRBJ1-4,TRBD1,few,TGCGCCAGCCAAGTGGGACAGGTCCTCAATGAAAAACTGTTTTTT,CASQVGQVLNEKLFF
TRBV11-1,TRBJ2-7,.,many,TGTGCCAGCAGCTCTTTCAGTAGAGGCGAGCAGTACTTC,CASSSFSRGEQYF
TRBV11-2,TRBJ2-7,.,.,TGTGCCAGCAGCTTAGATACGGCAGGGGTAACGGACGAGCAGTACTTC,CASSLDTAGVTDEQYF
TRBV9,TRBJ2-7,.,.,TGTGCCAGCAGCGCCGGAGGGGGCCCAGGGGTGGAGCAGTACTTC,CASSAGGGPGVEQYF
TRBV20-1,TRBJ2-6,TRBD2,.,TGCAGTGCTGGTCTAGCGGCTATCTCTGGGGCCAACGTCCTGACTTTC,CSAGLAAISGANVLTF
TRBV2,TRBJ2-3,TRBD2,.,TGTGCCAGCAGCTGTGGTTGGAGGCTAGCGGAGCGCACAGATACGCAGTATTTT,CASSCGWRLAERTDTQYF
TRBV12-3/TRBV12-4,TRBJ1-2,.,few,TGTGCCAGCAGTCCCCCCGGGGCTGATGGCTACACCTTC,CASSPPGADGYTF
TRBV19,TRBJ2-7,.,.,TGTGCCAGTACCCACGGGAGCTCCTACGAGCAGTACTTC,CASTHGSSYEQYF
TRBV7-7,TRBJ2-2,.,few,TGTGCCAGCAGCTTAGCCAGGGCGGTGAACACCGGGGAGCTGTTTTTT,CASSLARAVNTGELFF
TRBV6-2/TRBV6-3,TRBJ2-1,TRBD1,many,TGTGCCAGCAGTTGGACAGGGTCCTCCTACAATGAGCAGTTCTTC,CASSWTGSSYNEQFF
TRBV15,TRBJ2-1,.,.,TGTGCCACCCGCCGGGGTTCCAATGAGCAGTTCTTC,CATRRGSNEQFF
TRBV4-1,TRBJ2-5,TRBD1,.,TGCGCCAGCAGCCAATTGCCTCTATGGACAGGGAGAGAGACCCAGTACTTC,CASSQLPLWTGRETQYF
TRBV5-1,TRBJ2-3,TRBD2,.,TGCGCCAGCAAGGCAGGCGGGGGAGATACGCAGTATTTT,CASKAGGGDTQYF
TRBV29-1,TRBJ1-1,TRBD1,once,TGCAGCGCCGGGGGCCGGGACAGGGGAGCTTTCTTT,CSAGGRDRGAFF
TRBV19,TRBJ2-7,.,.,TGTGCCAGTAGTGTTACCGGGACGGGGTACGAGCAGTACTTC,CASSVTGTGYEQYF
TRBV5-1,TRBJ1-1,.,many,TGCGCCAGCAGCTTGGGTAACATGAACACTGAAGCTTTCTTT,CASSLGNMNTEAFF
TRBV2,TRBJ2-3,.,.,TGTGCCAGCAGTGAACGGGACATCTTTGGCACAGATACGCAGTATTTT,CASSERDIFGTDTQYF
TRBV5-1,TRBJ2-5,.,few,TGCGCCAGCAGCTTGGGTGTCGTGAGTCAAGAGACCCAGTACTTC,CASSLGVVSQETQYF
TRBV3-1,TRBJ1-1,.,few,TGTGCCAGCAGGTATAGTAGGAACACTGAAGCTTTCTTT,CASRYSRNTEAFF
TRBV27,TRBJ1-2,.,many,TGTGCCAGCAGTACCCGCACAGCTTATGGCTACACCTTC,CASSTRTAYGYTF
TRBV7-9,TRBJ2-2,.,many,TGTGCCAGCAGCTCCACTGGATTGACTCTGAACACCGGGGAGCTGTTTTTT,CASSSTGLTLNTGELFF
TRBV7-7,TRBJ2-5,TRBD1,many,TGTGCCAGCAGCTGGGACAGGGCAGAGACCCAGTACTTC,CASSWDRAETQYF
TRBV28,TRBJ1-1,.,few,TGTGCCAGCAGTACAGCCCTCCTCACTGAAGCTTTCTTT,CASSTALLTEAFF
TRBV11-2,TRBJ1-1,TRBD1,.,TGTGCCAGCAGCTCCCGGGACAGAGCGAACACTGAAGCTTTCTTT,CASSSRDRANTEAFF
TRBV4-1,TRBJ2-3,.,.,TGCGCCAGCAGCCAACCCCCTCATCGGGGCCCGAAGGTCACAGATACGCAGTATTTT,CASSQPPHRGPKVTDTQYF
TRBV4-1,TRBJ2-1,TRBD2,many,TGCGCCAGCAGCCAAGATTCGTCGGGGACTAGCGGTCTTGAGCAGTTCTTC,CASSQDSSGTSGLEQFF
TRBV7-9,TRBJ1-5,.,.,TGTGCCAGCAGACCCGAAAGGGGTGCGGGTTCGCCCCAGCATTTT,CASRPERGAGSPQHF
TRBV7-6,TRBJ2-3,.,many,TGTGCCAGCAGCCGGAGACTAGTAAACACAGATACGCAGTATTTT,CASSRRLVNTDTQYF
TRBV27,TRBJ2-5,TRBD1,.,TGTGCCAGCAGTTTCGGGACAGCAAAGACCCAGTACTTC,CASSFGTAKTQYF
TRBV20-1,TRBJ2-1,TRBD2,.,TGCAGTGCTAGAAAGCCTAGCGGGAGGGCCGGCAATGAGCAGTTCTTC,CSARKPSGRAGNEQFF
TRBV21-1,TRBJ2-6,.,.,TGTGCCAGCAGCAAAGCCCCAGGGAAGAACTCTGGGGCCAACGTCCTGACTTTC,CASSKAPGKNSGANVLTF
TRBV5-1,TRBJ2-2,TRBD1,.,TGCGCCAGCAGCGGAAGGGGGCCCGGGGAGCTGTTTTTT,CASSGRGPGELFF
TRBV4-1,TRBJ2-7,TRBD2,few,TGCGCCAGCGCCGCGACTAGCGGATACGAGCAGTACTTC,CASAATSGYEQYF
TRBV7-9,TRBJ2-7,.,few,TGTGCCAGCAGCCCAGTTAGAATTGGCTCCTACGAGCAGTACTTC,CASSPVRIGSYEQYF
TRBV20-1,TRBJ1-1,TRBD1,few,TGCCATACAGGGGGCGCGAACACTGAAGCTTTCTTT,CHTGGANTEAFF
TRBV7-2,TRBJ2-5,TRBD1,.,TGTGCCAGCAGCTTAATTCCCAGGGGGCCAGAGACCCAGTACTTC,CASSLIPRGPETQYF
TRBV4-1,TRBJ2-4,TRBD2,.,TGCGCCAGCAGCCACCCTAGCGGGAGAGTTCGTAACATTCAGTACTTC,CASSHPSGRVRNIQYF
TRBV10-3,TRBJ1-2,TRBD1,few,TGTGCCATCAATGAGAGGGACAGGGCGAACTATGGCTACACCTTC,CAINERDRANYGYTF